This TCR beta chain was profiled in a study of T cells in narcolepsy. At the level of the study: Enrolled donors included narcolepsy type 1 or type 2 patients and healthy controls.

Study findings and constraints: Blood of same and different patients, but not healthy controls, reportedly held recurring autoreactive clonotypes. Comparing one patient's CSF and blood CD4+ clonotypes highlighted HCRT- and TRIB2-specific autoreactive clonotypes. In some patient and control memory CD4+ samples, autoreactive clones were absent.

Of note for this clone: Its target is not known.

CDR1 is SGHRS, CDR2 YFSETQ, per germline. V shed 0 bases and J shed 6 bases, with 9 bases lying between them. This CDR3 has 13 amino acids. Only in-frame clones appear in the TCRdb table, and some are missing; sequencing was by immunoSEQ multiplex PCR. The sample carries 25,000 to 35,000 clones, over 80% recorded once. The V call is TRBV5-1, the J call TRBJ1-1; the D gene is possibly TRBD1 (5 bases). This receptor was identified in a human donor with narcolepsy. Sequenced material: CD45RA- memory CD4+ T cells from PBMCs. CDR3 coding DNA: TGCGCCAGCAGCTTGGTAGGGACGGCTGAAGCTTTCTTT. It specifies CASSLVGTAEAFF.